The 18 T cell receptor beta chains reported below all come from one sample, sequenced in a study of T cell changes during pregnancy in multiple sclerosis. The assay was immunoSEQ multiplex PCR, and TCRdb's table has in-frame clones only and misses some. This table has nearly 80,000 clones, 90% to 95% appearing once. Sequencing used CD4+ T cells from peripheral blood mononuclear cells, obtained before pregnancy. The receptors originated from a female donor with multiple sclerosis, enrolled in a pregnancy study.

CDR3 DNA sequence: TGTGCCTGGAGTGTAGATGGTACCGGCCTTGGGGCCCCAGATACGCAGTATTTT. This sequence encodes CAWSVDGTGLGAPDTQYF. The rearrangement links TRBV30 to TRBJ2-3; D is possibly TRBD1 (5 bases). V was trimmed by 0 bases and J by 4 bases, leaving 23 bases between them. CDR1 and CDR2 from the germline V gene are GTSNPN and SVGIG (reference sequence). This CDR3 has 18 residues.

The chain joins TRBV5-4 to TRBJ1-4, with 7 bases identical to TRBD1. J was trimmed by 7 bases and V by 4 bases; bases with no gene match: 1. The length of the CDR3 is 12 residues. Germline V CDR1 and CDR2: SGHNT, YYREEE (reference sequence). CDR3 coding DNA: TGTGCCAGCAGCCGGACAGGTGAAAAACTGTTTTTT. Translating it yields CASSRTGEKLFF.

The gene calls are TRBV6-1 and TRBJ1-1; D is perhaps TRBD1 (6 bases). This CDR3 spans 14 amino acids. Germline lookup yields CDR1 MNHNS and CDR2 SASEGT. Trimming pared 6 bases from V and 4 bases from J, leaving 15 bases between. The CDR3 is CASRVNRVTTEAFF. The DNA for the CDR3 is TGTGCCAGCAGAGTTAACAGGGTTACCACTGAAGCTTTCTTT.

The rearrangement uses TRBV5-1 and TRBJ2-5; 7 positions agree with TRBD1. The CDR3 is made up of 15 amino acids. CDR1 and CDR2 from the germline V gene are SGHRS and YFSETQ. After removal of 2 bases from V and 6 bases from J, the junction contained 10 bases not matched to a gene. CDR3 sequence: CASSLSPRQGKTQYF. CDR3 coding DNA: TGCGCCAGCAGCTTATCTCCTAGACAGGGAAAGACCCAGTACTTC.

CDR3 nucleotides: TGTGCCACCAGCAGAGGGGGGGGGCGAGAGACCCAGTACTTC. It specifies CATSRGGGRETQYF. This chain connects TRBV15 to TRBJ2-5; a possible D gene is TRBD2 (7 bases). Trimming took 1 base from V and 4 from J, leaving 10 bases between them. The CDR3 has 14 residues. Per the germline V gene, CDR1 is LNHNV and CDR2 is YYDKDF (reference sequence).

The genes are TRBV7-2 and TRBJ2-6, with a tentative D call TRBD2 (7 bases). This CDR3 is 17 amino acids long. V gave up 0 bases and J gave up 1 base, with 10 bases separating them. Germline V gives CDR1 SGHTA, CDR2 FQGNSA. CDR3 DNA: TGTGCCAGCAGCTTAGCGGGGGGGCATTCTGGGGCCAACGTCCTGACTTTC. It encodes CASSLAGGHSGANVLTF.

This clone was seen only once. The rearrangement links TRBV21-1 to TRBJ1-5; the table's D call, TRBD1, was not checked against the DNA. TRBV21-1 is designated a pseudogene. This CDR3 has 16 amino acids. CDR3 residues: CASSGRDRAGNQPQHF. In DNA, the CDR3 is TGTGCCAGCAGCGGCCGGGACAGGGCAGGAAATCAGCCCCAGCATTTT.

The chain uses TRBV2 and TRBJ2-1; 9 bases are shared with TRBD1. The V and J ends lost 10 bases and 8 bases, in that order; junction bases with no gene match: 12. The CDR3 has 14 amino acids. From germline, CDR1 is SNHLY and CDR2 FYNNEI. The CDR3 DNA reads TGTGCCACCTCAGAACAGGGGGCTATAGATGAGCAGTTCTTC. Translated, it gives CATSEQGAIDEQFF.

This rearrangement joins TRBV20-1 to TRBJ2-7; D not certain. Trimming stripped 0 bases from V and 7 bases from J, with 7 bases between. The CDR3 has 11 residues. Germline V gene sequence: CDR1 DFQATT, CDR2 SNEGSKA (reference sequence). This chain's CDR3 is CSAREFGEQYF. DNA of the CDR3: TGCAGTGCTAGAGAATTCGGGGAGCAGTACTTC.

The CDR3 reads CAISGLAGETDTQYF. The CDR3 coding sequence is TGTGCCATCTCGGGACTAGCGGGAGAGACAGATACGCAGTATTTT. V usage is TRBV2 and J usage is TRBJ2-3, with 14 bases matching TRBD2. The CDR3 runs to 15 residues. J lost 3 bases, V lost 10 bases, and 6 bases had no gene match. Germline CDR1 reads SNHLY; CDR2 reads FYNNEI. Looking up the rest from reference TRBV2 and TRBJ2-3 gives the full variable domain: EPEVTQTPSHQVTQMGQEVILRCVPISNHLYFYWYRQILGQKVEFLVSFYNNEISEKSEIFDDQFSVERPDGSNFTLKIRSTKLEDSAMYFCAISGLAGETDTQYFGPGTRLTVL.

The chain joins TRBV9 to TRBJ2-5; 14 bases fit TRBD2. Germline assignment: CDR1 SGDLS and CDR2 YYNGEE. V trimming: 2 bases; J trimming: 5 bases; junction bases outside the gene matches: 5. The CDR3 covers 16 residues. The CDR3 sequence is CASSVGTSGSGETQYF. The CDR3 DNA reads as TGTGCCAGCAGCGTGGGGACTAGCGGGAGCGGGGAGACCCAGTACTTC.

The chain uses TRBV28 and TRBJ2-1; 11 bases agree with TRBD2. Germline trimming cut 5 bases from V and 7 bases from J; bases unmatched to any gene: 7. The CDR3 sequence is 15 residues long. Germline-derived CDR1 and CDR2 are MDHEN and SYDVKM. The CDR3, as DNA: TGTGCCAGCAGTGCTAGCGGGAGGCAGAAGAATGAGCAGTTCTTC. Protein sequence: CASSASGRQKNEQFF.

V gene TRBV4-1 combines with J gene TRBJ2-7, with D possibly TRBD1 on 6 matching bases. CDR1 and CDR2 (germline): MGHRA, YSYEKL. V lost 2 bases and J lost 7, with 12 bases in between. CDR3 length: 13 amino acids. The CDR3 spells CASSQTGNGEQYF. The CDR3 DNA follows: TGCGCCAGCAGCCAAACAGGGAATGGGGAGCAGTACTTC.

V gene TRBV5-4 combines with J gene TRBJ2-1; no reliable D call. Looked up from germline, CDR1 is SGHNT and CDR2 is YYREEE (reference sequence). The CDR3 contains 13 residues. Trimming took off 0 bases at V and 6 bases at J, with 7 bases between the two ends. The CDR3 region has the DNA TGTGCCAGCAGCTTGGCTAGTGGCAATGAGCAGTTCTTC. Protein sequence: CASSLASGNEQFF.

This clone was picked up a small number of times. The chain combines TRBV7-9 with TRBJ1-4; D is unresolved. This CDR3 has 14 residues. Per the germline V gene, CDR1 is SEHNR and CDR2 is FQNEAQ (reference sequence). V was shortened by 3 bases and J by 8 bases, with 13 bases between the two germline ends. The CDR3 DNA sequence: TGTGCCAGCAGCTTTAGCTCCGACGGGGAAAAACTGTTTTTT. The encoded protein is CASSFSSDGEKLFF.

This clone was seen just once. The chain joins TRBV7-2 to TRBJ2-1, with 11 bases identical to TRBD2. CDR1 and CDR2 (germline): SGHTA, FQGNSA. The length of the CDR3 is 15 residues. V was pared by 5 bases and J by 4 bases, with 4 bases of the junction left unmatched. The CDR3 here is CASSASSGGYNEQFF. The CDR3 DNA reads TGTGCCAGCAGCGCCTCTAGCGGGGGGTACAATGAGCAGTTCTTC.

V and J are TRBV7-3 and TRBJ2-1, with D possibly being TRBD2 (5 bases). The CDR3 consists of 15 residues. V was pared by 5 bases and J by 2 bases, with 13 bases between. Germline assignment: CDR1 SGHTA and CDR2 FQGTGA. CDR3 bases: TGTGCCAGCAGCCTATCGGGGAATACCTACAATGAGCAGTTCTTC. Protein product: CASSLSGNTYNEQFF.

The chain combines TRBV4-1 with TRBJ2-7; D is unresolved. The CDR3 sequence is 16 residues long. V was cut by 4 bases and J by 3 bases, with 19 bases left in between. CDR1 MGHRA and CDR2 YSYEKL come from the germline V gene. DNA for the CDR3: TGCGCCAGCAGCCCCCTTTCCTCCGGTGGTCTCTACGAGCAGTACTTC. Translated, it gives CASSPLSSGGLYEQYF.